What follows are 15 T cell receptor beta chains derived from one specimen sequenced in a study of Ad26.COV2.S vaccination and SARS-CoV-2 variants. The treatment was: some 19 received Ad26.COV2.S at low or high dose, single or two shots; several received placebo; per-sample allocation not given. Samples analyzed were those drawn on day 63 after the first vaccine or placebo injection. Some clones are missing from TCRdb's copy, which holds only in-frame ones; the method was immunoSEQ multiplex PCR. The sample yields about 450,000 clones, 89% seen once. The material was peripheral blood, obtained in a trial of Ad26.COV2.S vaccine versus placebo. These receptors were collected from a person between 18 and 65 years old who received the Ad26.COV2.S COVID-19 vaccine or a placebo.

This chain links TRBV4-2 with TRBJ1-5; a weak D match, TRBD1 (6 bases). In germline, CDR1 is LGHNA, CDR2 YNFKEQ. This CDR3 spans 15 amino acids. Trimming removed 3 bases at V and 5 bases at J, with 14 bases between. The CDR3 sequence is CASSHPGQTDQPQHF. The DNA for the CDR3 is TGTGCCAGCAGCCACCCCGGACAGACCGATCAGCCCCAGCATTTT.

This clone was seen just once. The V call is TRBV7-8, the J call TRBJ2-7, with D tentatively TRBD1 (5 bases). V was pared by 5 bases and J by 4 bases, with 18 bases between. CDR3 length: 15 residues. Germline-derived CDR1 and CDR2 are SGHVS and FQNEAQ. The CDR3 spells CASSPLIGQPYEQYV. CDR3 nucleotides: TGTGCCAGCAGCCCTCTCATTGGACAACCATACGAGCAGTACGTC.

The CDR3 sequence is CATSDPIDGADTQYF. In DNA, the CDR3 is TGTGCCACCAGTGATCCCATTGATGGGGCAGATACGCAGTATTTT. V usage is TRBV24-1 and J usage is TRBJ2-3; D is unclear. V lost 3 bases and J 4 bases, leaving 13 bases between the germline ends. The CDR3 length is 15 residues. Germline V gene data show CDR1 as KGHDR and CDR2 as SFDVKD.

The chain employs TRBV11-2 and TRBJ1-4; no firm D call. The CDR3 length is 15 residues. The V end lost 3 bases, the J end lost 7 bases, and 15 bases lay between the germline ends. The germline gives CDR1 SGHAT, CDR2 FQNNGV. The CDR3 bases are TGTGCCAGCAGCTTTTCATTTGGGATACGTGAAAAACTGTTTTTT. Translation: CASSFSFGIREKLFF.

The rearrangement joins TRBV19 to TRBJ2-3, with 7 bases identical to TRBD1. This CDR3 has 15 residues. From germline, CDR1 is LNHDA and CDR2 SQIVND (reference sequence). J gave up 3 bases and V 5 bases, and 8 bases lay outside the gene matches. The CDR3 is CASSVTGVVTDTQYF. The CDR3, as DNA: TGTGCCAGTAGTGTAACAGGGGTAGTAACAGATACGCAGTATTTT. The whole variable domain, remainder taken from reference TRBV19 and TRBJ2-3, is DGGITQSPKYLFRKEGQNVTLSCEQNLNHDAMYWYRQDPGQGLRLIYYSQIVNDFQKGDIAEGYSVSREKKESFPLTVTSAQKNPTAFYLCASSVTGVVTDTQYFGPGTRLTVL.

This chain joins TRBV2 and TRBJ2-6; D not certain. CDR1 is SNHLY and CDR2 is FYNNEI in the germline V gene. The CDR3 loop spans 14 amino acids. V was cut by 7 bases and J by 0 bases, with 7 bases left in between. CDR3 region: CASIPLSGANVLTF. The CDR3 nucleotides read TGTGCCAGCATCCCCCTCTCTGGGGCCAACGTCCTGACTTTC.

The chain recombines TRBV27 with TRBJ2-2; 8 positions agree with TRBD1. V lost 3 bases, J lost 4 bases, and 1 base stayed unmatched. The CDR3 contains 14 residues. The germline CDR1 and CDR2 sequences are MNHEY and SMNVEV (reference sequence). The CDR3 DNA is TGTGCCAGCAGTTTCGACAGGGGCACCGGGGAGCTGTTTTTT. Its protein product is CASSFDRGTGELFF.

This clone occurred once. The chain recombines TRBV6-5 with TRBJ2-5; TRBD2 agrees at 9 bases. The CDR3 runs to 15 residues. Germline CDR1 reads MNHEY; CDR2 reads SVGAGI. V lost 6 bases and J lost 0; bases outside the gene matches: 5. The CDR3 DNA reads as TGTGCCAGCAGAATGACTAGCGGATACCAAGAGACCCAGTACTTC. Encoded protein: CASRMTSGYQETQYF.

This chain joins TRBV6-5 and TRBJ2-7; D ambiguous. V was clipped by 6 bases and J by 12 bases, with 12 bases between them. This CDR3 has 10 residues. The V gene's germline CDR1 is MNHEY and CDR2 SVGAGI. The CDR3, as DNA: TGTGCCAGCAGGGGTGGTGTGCTGTACGTC. It is translated as CASRGGVLYV.

This clone was detected only once. J is TRBJ1-2 and V is TRBV4-2; D remains unclear. Germline values: CDR1 LGHNA, CDR2 YNFKEQ. With 1 base removed from V and 0 bases from J, the gap between germline ends came to 6 bases. CDR3 size: 14 residues. The CDR3 sequence: CASSQGAANYGYTF. In DNA, the CDR3 is TGTGCCAGCAGCCAAGGGGCTGCTAACTATGGCTACACCTTC.

This chain uses TRBV6-2 or TRBV6-3 with TRBJ1-1; 9 nucleotides align to TRBD1. This CDR3 comprises 15 residues. From germline, CDR1 is MNHEY and CDR2 SVGEGT. The V gene end was trimmed by 6 bases and the J gene end by 5 bases; junction bases not matched to a gene: 10. The CDR3 DNA sequence: TGTGCCAGCAGCCCCTACAGGGGGCCAGGAACTGAAGCTTTCTTT. Its translation: CASSPYRGPGTEAFF.

This clone was detected only once. The rearrangement uses TRBV6-5 and TRBJ1-4; TRBD1 matches at 11 bases. V dropped 2 bases and J dropped 7; count of bases not matched to a gene: 3. The length of the CDR3 is 15 residues. CDR1 MNHEY and CDR2 SVGAGI come from the germline V gene. The CDR3 DNA sequence: TGTGCCAGCAGTTACGGGACAGGGGGGATTGAAAAACTGTTTTTT. Its translation: CASSYGTGGIEKLFF.

V is TRBV6-2 or TRBV6-3 and J is TRBJ2-3; 7 bases match TRBD1. The trim removed 4 bases at V and 4 bases at J, leaving 11 bases unmatched. The CDR3 is made up of 16 amino acids. From germline, CDR1 is MNHEY and CDR2 SVGEGT. The DNA for the CDR3 is TGTGCCAGCAGTTGGGTTGACAGGGTACCGGCAGATACGCAGTATTTT. Amino acid sequence: CASSWVDRVPADTQYF.

The chain employs TRBV19 and TRBJ1-3; weak D call: TRBD1 (5 bases). The V gene lost 2 bases and the J gene lost 1 base, with 12 bases spanning the gap. Germline lookup yields CDR1 LNHDA and CDR2 SQIVND (reference sequence). CDR3 length: 16 amino acids. CDR3 nucleotides: TGTGCCAGTAGTATACCAGGGTCCGGGTCTGGAAACACCATATATTTT. Its translation is CASSIPGSGSGNTIYF. Variable domain in full (rest from reference TRBV19 and TRBJ1-3): DGGITQSPKYLFRKEGQNVTLSCEQNLNHDAMYWYRQDPGQGLRLIYYSQIVNDFQKGDIAEGYSVSREKKESFPLTVTSAQKNPTAFYLCASSIPGSGSGNTIYFGEGSWLTVV.

The chain joins TRBV28 to TRBJ1-1; D uncertain. V was shortened by 3 bases and J by 10 bases, with 9 bases between the two germline ends. This CDR3 spans 11 amino acids. CDR1 and CDR2 from the germline V gene are MDHEN and SYDVKM. The CDR3 nucleotides read TGTGCCAGCAGTTTTTGGGGAGGAGCTTTCTTT. The encoded protein is CASSFWGGAFF.